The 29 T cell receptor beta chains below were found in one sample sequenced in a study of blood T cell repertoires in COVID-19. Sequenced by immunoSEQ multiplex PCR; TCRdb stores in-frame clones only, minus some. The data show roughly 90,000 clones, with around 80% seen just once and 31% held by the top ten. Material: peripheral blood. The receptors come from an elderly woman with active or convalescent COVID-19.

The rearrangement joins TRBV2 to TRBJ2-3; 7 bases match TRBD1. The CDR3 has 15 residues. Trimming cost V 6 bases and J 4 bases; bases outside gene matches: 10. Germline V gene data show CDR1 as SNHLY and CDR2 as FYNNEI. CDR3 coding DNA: TGTGCCAGCAGACCCAACAGGGGTGGGTCAGATACGCAGTATTTT. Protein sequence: CASRPNRGGSDTQYF.

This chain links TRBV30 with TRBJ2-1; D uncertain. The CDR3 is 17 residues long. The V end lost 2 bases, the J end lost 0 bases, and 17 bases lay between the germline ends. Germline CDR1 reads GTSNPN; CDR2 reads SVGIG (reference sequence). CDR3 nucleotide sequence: TGTGCCTGGAGTCGTCTCCCCTTACCCAGCTCCTACAATGAGCAGTTCTTC. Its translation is CAWSRLPLPSSYNEQFF. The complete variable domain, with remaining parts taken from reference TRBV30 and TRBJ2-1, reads SQTIHQWPATLVQPVGSPLSLECTVEGTSNPNLYWYRQAAGRGLQLLFYSVGIGQISSEVPQNLSASRPQDRQFILSSKKLLLSDSGFYLCAWSRLPLPSSYNEQFFGPGTRLTVL.

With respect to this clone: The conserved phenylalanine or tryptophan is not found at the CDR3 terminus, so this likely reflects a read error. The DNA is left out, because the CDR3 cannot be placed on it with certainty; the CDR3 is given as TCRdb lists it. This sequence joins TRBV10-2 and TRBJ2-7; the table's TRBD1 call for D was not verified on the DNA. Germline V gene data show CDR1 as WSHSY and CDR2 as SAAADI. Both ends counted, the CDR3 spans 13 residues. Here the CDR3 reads CASSGHQDSVLFI.

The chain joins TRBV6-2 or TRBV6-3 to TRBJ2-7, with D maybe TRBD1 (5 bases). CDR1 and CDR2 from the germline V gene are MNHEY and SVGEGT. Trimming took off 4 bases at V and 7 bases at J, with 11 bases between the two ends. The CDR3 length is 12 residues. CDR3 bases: TGTGCCAGCAGTTTTTTATCAGGGGAGCAGTACTTC. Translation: CASSFLSGEQYF.

For the CDR3, the DNA is TGTGCCAGCAGTGAAGTGGGGACAGGTGCCTACGAGCAGTACTTC. It is translated as CASSEVGTGAYEQYF. The rearrangement uses TRBV28 and TRBJ2-7, with 8 bases that match TRBD1. The V gene's germline CDR1 is MDHEN and CDR2 SYDVKM. The CDR3 contains 15 residues. With 5 bases clipped from V and 2 bases from J, the junction kept 8 bases outside the gene matches.

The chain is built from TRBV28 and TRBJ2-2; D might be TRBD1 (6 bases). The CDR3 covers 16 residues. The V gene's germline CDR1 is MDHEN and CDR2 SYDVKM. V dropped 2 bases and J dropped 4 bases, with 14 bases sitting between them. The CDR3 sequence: CASSLTGQGTTGELFF. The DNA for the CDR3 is TGTGCCAGCAGTTTAACGGGGCAGGGGACCACCGGGGAGCTGTTTTTT.

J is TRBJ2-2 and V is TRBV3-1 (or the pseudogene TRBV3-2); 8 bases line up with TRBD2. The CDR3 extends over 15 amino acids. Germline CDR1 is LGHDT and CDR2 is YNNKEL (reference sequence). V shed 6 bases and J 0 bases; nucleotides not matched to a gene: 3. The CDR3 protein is CASRGSGANTGELFF. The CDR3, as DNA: TGTGCCAGCAGGGGTAGCGGGGCGAACACCGGGGAGCTGTTTTTT.

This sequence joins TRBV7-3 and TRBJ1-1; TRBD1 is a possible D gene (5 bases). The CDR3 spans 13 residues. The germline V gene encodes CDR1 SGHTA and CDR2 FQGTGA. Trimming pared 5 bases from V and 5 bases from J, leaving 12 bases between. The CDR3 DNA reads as TGTGCCAGCAGCCCAGGGCGGGGTACTGAAGCTTTCTTT. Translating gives CASSPGRGTEAFF.

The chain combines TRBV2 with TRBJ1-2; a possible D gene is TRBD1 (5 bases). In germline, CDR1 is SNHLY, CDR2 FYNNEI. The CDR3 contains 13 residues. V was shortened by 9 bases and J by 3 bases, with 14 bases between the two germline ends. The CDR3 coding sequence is TGTGCCAGTAGTTCAGGGTTTTACTATGGCTACACCTTC. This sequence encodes CASSSGFYYGYTF.

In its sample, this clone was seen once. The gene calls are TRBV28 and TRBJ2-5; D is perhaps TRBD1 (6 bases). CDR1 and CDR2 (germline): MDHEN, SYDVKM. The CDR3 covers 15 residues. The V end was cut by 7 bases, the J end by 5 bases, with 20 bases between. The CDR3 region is CASTSGVGARETQYF. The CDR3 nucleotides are TGTGCCAGCACCAGCGGCGTGGGGGCTAGGGAGACCCAGTACTTC.

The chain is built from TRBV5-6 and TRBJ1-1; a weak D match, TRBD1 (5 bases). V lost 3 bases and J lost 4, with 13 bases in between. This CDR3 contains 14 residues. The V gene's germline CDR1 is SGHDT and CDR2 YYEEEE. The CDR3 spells CASSSPAGGTEAFF. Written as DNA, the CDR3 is TGTGCCAGCAGCTCACCCGCGGGGGGCACTGAAGCTTTCTTT.

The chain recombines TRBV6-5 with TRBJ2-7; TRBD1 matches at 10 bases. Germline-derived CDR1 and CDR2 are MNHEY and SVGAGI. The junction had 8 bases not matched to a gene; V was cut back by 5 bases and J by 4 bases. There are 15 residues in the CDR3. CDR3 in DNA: TGTGCCAGCAGTAAGAACCGGGACAGGGGTTACGAGCAGTACTTC. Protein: CASSKNRDRGYEQYF.

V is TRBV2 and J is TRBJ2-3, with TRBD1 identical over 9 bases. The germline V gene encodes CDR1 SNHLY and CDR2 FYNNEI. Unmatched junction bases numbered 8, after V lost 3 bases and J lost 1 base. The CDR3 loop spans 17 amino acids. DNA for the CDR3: TGTGCCAGCAGTGAGTCGACAGGGGGTTCTGGCACAGATACGCAGTATTTT. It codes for CASSESTGGSGTDTQYF.

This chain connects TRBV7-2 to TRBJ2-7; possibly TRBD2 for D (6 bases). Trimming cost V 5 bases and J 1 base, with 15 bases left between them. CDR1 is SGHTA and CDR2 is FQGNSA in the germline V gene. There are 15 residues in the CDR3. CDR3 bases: TGTGCCAGCAGCGAAAGTGAGGAGGGGTCCTACGAGCAGTACTTC. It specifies CASSESEEGSYEQYF.

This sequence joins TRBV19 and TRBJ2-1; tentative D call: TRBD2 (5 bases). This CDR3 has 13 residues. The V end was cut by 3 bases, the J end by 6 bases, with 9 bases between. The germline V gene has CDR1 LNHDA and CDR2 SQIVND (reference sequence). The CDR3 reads CASSIRGPNEQFF. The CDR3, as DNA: TGTGCCAGTAGTATCCGGGGTCCCAATGAGCAGTTCTTC.

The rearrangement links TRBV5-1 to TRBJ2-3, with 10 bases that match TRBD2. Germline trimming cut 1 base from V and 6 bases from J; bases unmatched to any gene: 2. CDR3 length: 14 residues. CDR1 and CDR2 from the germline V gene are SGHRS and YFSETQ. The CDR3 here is CASSLISGGDTQYF. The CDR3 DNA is TGCGCCAGCAGCTTGATTAGCGGGGGGGATACGCAGTATTTT.

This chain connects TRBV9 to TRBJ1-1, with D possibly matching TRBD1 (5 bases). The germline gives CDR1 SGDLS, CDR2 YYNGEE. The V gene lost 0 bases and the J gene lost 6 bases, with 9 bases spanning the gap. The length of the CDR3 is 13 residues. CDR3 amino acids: CASSVGGAAEAFF. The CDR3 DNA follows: TGTGCCAGCAGCGTAGGCGGGGCGGCTGAAGCTTTCTTT.

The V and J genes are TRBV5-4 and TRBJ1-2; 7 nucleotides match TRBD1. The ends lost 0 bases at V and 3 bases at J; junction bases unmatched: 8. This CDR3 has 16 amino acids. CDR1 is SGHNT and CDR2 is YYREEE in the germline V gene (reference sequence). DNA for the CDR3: TGTGCCAGCAGCTTGGACCCGACAGGGTGGGACTATGGCTACACCTTC. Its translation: CASSLDPTGWDYGYTF. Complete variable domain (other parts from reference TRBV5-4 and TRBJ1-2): ETGVTQSPTHLIKTRGQQVTLRCSSQSGHNTVSWYQQALGQGPQFIFQYYREEENGRGNFPPRFSGLQFPNYSSELNVNALELDDSALYLCASSLDPTGWDYGYTFGSGTRLTVV.

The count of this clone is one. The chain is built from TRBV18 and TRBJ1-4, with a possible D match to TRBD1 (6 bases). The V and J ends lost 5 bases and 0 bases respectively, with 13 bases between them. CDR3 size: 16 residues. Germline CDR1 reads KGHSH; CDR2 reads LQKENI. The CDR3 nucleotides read TGTGCCAGCTCATCGGACAGAGTTGCAACTAATGAAAAACTGTTTTTT. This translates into CASSSDRVATNEKLFF.

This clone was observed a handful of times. The CDR3: CSVGWPDYGYTF. The CDR3 DNA is TGCAGCGTTGGTTGGCCAGACTATGGCTACACCTTC. The rearrangement joins TRBV29-1 to TRBJ1-2; D is unclear. There are 12 residues in the CDR3. Looked up from germline, CDR1 is SQVTM and CDR2 is ANQGSEA. Trimming removed 4 bases from V and 3 bases from J, with 9 bases in between.

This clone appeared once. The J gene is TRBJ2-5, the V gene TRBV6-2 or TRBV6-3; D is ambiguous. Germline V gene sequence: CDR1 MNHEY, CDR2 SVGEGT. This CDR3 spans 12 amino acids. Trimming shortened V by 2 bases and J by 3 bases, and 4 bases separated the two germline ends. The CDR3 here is CASSYTEETQYF. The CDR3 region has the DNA TGTGCCAGCAGTTACACAGAAGAGACCCAGTACTTC.

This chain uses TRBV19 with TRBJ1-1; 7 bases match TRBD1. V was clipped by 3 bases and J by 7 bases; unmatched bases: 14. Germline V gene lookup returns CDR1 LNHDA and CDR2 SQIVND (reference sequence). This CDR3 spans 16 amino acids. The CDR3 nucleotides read TGTGCCAGTAGTATTGGAGGGGGCGCGAAAGGGATTGAAGCTTTCTTT. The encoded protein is CASSIGGGAKGIEAFF.

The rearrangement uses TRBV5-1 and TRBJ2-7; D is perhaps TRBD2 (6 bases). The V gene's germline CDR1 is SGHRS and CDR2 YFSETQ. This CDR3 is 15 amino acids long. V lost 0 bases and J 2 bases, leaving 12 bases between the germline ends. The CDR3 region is CASSLVGLATYEQYF. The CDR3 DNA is TGCGCCAGCAGCTTGGTGGGGCTAGCGACCTACGAGCAGTACTTC.

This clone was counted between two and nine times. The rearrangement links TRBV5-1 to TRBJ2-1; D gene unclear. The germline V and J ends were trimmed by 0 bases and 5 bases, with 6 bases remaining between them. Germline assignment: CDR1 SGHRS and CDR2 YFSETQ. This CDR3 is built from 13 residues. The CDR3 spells CASSLDSNNEQFF. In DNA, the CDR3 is TGCGCCAGCAGCTTGGACTCGAACAATGAGCAGTTCTTC.

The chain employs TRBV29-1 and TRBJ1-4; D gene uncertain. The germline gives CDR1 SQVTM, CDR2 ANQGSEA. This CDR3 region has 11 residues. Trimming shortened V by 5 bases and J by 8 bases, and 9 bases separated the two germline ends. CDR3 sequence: CSVHSEEKLFF. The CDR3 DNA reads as TGCAGCGTTCATTCGGAGGAAAAACTGTTTTTT. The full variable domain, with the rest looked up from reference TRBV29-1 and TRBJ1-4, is SAVISQKPSRDICQRGTSLTIQCQVDSQVTMMFWYRQQPGQSLTLIATANQGSEATYESGFVIDKFPISRPNLTFSTLTVSNMSPEDSSIYLCSVHSEEKLFFGSGTQLSVL.

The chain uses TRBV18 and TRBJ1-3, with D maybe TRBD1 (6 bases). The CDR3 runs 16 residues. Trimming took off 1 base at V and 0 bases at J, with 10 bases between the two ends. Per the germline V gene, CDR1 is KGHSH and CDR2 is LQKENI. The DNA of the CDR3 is TGTGCCAGCTCACCACTTGGACAGTACTCTGGAAACACCATATATTTT. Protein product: CASSPLGQYSGNTIYF.

The CDR3: CASSLSGSVEQYF. The CDR3 DNA reads TGCGCCAGCAGCTTGTCCGGGTCGGTGGAGCAGTACTTC. This chain uses TRBV5-1 with TRBJ2-7; D gene unclear. Germline loops: CDR1 SGHRS, CDR2 YFSETQ. V dropped 1 base and J dropped 7 bases, with 12 bases sitting between them. The CDR3 covers 13 residues.

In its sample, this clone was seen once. CDR3 region: CASSLALGQGNTEAFF. The CDR3 nucleotides are TGTGCCAGCTCACTCGCCTTGGGGCAGGGAAACACTGAAGCTTTCTTT. The V gene is TRBV18, the J gene TRBJ1-1, with D possibly being TRBD1 (5 bases). The length of the CDR3 is 16 residues. Trimming cost V 4 bases and J 2 bases, with 17 bases left between them. CDR1 KGHSH and CDR2 LQKENI come from the germline V gene.

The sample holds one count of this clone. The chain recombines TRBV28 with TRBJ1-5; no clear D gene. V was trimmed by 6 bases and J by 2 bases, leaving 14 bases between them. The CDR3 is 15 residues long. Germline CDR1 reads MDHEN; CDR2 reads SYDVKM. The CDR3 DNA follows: TGTGCCAGCAGCCGCTCCCCCCGCGGCAATCAGCCCCAGCATTTT. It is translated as CASSRSPRGNQPQHF.